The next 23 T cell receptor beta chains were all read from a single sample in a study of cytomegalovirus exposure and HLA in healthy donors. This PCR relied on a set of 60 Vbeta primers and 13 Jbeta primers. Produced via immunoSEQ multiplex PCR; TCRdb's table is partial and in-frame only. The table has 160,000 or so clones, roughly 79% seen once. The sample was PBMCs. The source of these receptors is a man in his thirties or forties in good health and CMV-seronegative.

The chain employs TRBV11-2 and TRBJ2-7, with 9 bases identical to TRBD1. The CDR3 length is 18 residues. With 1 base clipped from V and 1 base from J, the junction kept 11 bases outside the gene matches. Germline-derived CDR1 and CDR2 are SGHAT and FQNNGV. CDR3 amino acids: CASSLAIGPQGASYEQYF. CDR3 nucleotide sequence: TGTGCCAGCAGCTTAGCTATCGGTCCACAGGGGGCTTCCTACGAGCAGTACTTC.

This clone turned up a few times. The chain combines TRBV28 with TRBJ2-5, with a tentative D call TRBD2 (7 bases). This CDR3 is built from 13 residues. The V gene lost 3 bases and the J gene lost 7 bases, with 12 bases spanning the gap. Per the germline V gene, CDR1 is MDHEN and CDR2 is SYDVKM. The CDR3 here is CASSFRGAGTQYF. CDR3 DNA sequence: TGTGCCAGCAGTTTCCGGGGGGCCGGGACCCAGTACTTC.

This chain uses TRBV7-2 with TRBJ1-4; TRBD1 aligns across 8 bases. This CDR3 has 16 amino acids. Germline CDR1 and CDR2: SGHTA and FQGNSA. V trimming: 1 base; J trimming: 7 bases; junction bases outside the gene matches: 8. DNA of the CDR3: TGTGCCAGCAGCTTAGGGCAGGGGGCGCGTGGTGAAAAACTGTTTTTT. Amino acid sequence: CASSLGQGARGEKLFF.

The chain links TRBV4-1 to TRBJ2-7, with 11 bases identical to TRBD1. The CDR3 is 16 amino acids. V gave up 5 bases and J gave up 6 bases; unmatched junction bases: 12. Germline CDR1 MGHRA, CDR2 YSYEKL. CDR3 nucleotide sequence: TGCGCCAGCAGCAGGACAGGGGGCGCGGCTTACGGCGAGCAGTACTTC. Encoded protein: CASSRTGGAAYGEQYF.

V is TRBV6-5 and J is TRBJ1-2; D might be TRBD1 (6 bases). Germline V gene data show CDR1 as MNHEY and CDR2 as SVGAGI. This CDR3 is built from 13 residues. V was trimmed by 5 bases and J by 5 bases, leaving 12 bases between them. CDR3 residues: CASSPQGGYGYTF. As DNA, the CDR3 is TGTGCCAGCAGTCCACAGGGTGGATATGGCTACACCTTC.

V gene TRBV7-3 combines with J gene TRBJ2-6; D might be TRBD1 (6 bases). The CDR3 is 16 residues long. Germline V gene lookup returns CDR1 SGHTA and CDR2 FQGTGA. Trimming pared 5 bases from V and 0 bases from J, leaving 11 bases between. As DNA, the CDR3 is TGTGCCAGCAGCAGAGGACAGAGCTCTGGGGCCAACGTCCTGACTTTC. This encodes CASSRGQSSGANVLTF.

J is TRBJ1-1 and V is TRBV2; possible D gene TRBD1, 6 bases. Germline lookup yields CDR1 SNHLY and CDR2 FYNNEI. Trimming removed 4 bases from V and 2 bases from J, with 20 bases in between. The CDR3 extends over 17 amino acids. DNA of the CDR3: TGTGCCAGCAGTGTCCTCCAACCGGGACAAAGAAACACTGAAGCTTTCTTT. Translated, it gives CASSVLQPGQRNTEAFF.

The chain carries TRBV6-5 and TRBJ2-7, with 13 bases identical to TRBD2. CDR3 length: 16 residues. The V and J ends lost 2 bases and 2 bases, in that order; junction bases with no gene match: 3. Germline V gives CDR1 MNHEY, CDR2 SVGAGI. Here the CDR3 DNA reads TGTGCCAGCAGTTACAGGACTAGCGGGAGACCCTACGAGCAGTACTTC. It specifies CASSYRTSGRPYEQYF.

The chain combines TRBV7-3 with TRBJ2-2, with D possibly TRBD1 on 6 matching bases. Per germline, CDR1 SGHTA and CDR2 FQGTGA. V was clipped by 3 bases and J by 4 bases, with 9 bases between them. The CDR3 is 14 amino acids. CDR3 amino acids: CASSFQGTTGELFF. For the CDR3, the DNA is TGTGCCAGCAGCTTCCAGGGGACCACCGGGGAGCTGTTTTTT.

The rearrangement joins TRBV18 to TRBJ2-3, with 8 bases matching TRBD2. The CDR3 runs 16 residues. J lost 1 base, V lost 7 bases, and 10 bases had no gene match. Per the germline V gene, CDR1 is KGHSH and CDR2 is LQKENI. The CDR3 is CASLPQRGPGTDTQYF. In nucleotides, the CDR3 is TGTGCCAGCTTACCCCAGCGGGGGCCGGGCACAGATACGCAGTATTTT.

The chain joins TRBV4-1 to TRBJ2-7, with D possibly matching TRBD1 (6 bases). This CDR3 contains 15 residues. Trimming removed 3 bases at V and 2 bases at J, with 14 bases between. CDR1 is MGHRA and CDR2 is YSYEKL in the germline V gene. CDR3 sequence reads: CASSHPTGSAYEQYF. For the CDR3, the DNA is TGCGCCAGCAGCCACCCGACAGGTTCTGCCTACGAGCAGTACTTC.

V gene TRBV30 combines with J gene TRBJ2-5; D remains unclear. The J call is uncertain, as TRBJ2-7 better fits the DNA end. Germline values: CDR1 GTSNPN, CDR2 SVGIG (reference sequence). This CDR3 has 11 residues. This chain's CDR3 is CAWRSPREQYF. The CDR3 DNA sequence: TGTGCCTGGAGGAGTCCACGCGAGCAGTACTTC.

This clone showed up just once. Here the CDR3 DNA reads TGTGCCAGTAGTATGGGACTGACCAACTATGGCTACACCTTC. This encodes CASSMGLTNYGYTF. This chain links TRBV19 with TRBJ1-2, with D possibly being TRBD1 (5 bases). Germline lookup yields CDR1 LNHDA and CDR2 SQIVND (reference sequence). The CDR3 is 14 residues long. Trimming left V 3 bases short and J 2 bases short, with 10 bases between.

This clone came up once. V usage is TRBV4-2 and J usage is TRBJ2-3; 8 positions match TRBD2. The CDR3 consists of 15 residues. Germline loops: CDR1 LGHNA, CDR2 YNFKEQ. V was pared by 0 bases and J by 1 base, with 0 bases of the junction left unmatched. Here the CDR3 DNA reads TGTGCCAGCAGCCAAGAACTAGCGGGCACAGATACGCAGTATTTT. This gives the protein CASSQELAGTDTQYF.

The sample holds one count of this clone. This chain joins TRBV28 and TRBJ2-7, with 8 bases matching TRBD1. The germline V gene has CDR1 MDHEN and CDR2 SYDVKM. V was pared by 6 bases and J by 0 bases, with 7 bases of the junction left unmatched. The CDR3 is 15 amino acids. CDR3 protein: CASSPRDRNSYEQYF. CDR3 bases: TGTGCCAGCAGCCCCCGGGACAGGAACTCCTACGAGCAGTACTTC.

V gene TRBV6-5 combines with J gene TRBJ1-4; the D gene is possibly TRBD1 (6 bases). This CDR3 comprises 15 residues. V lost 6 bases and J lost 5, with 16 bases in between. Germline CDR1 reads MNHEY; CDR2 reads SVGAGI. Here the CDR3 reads CASRPRGGANEKLFF. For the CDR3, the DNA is TGTGCCAGCAGACCACGGGGGGGGGCCAATGAAAAACTGTTTTTT.

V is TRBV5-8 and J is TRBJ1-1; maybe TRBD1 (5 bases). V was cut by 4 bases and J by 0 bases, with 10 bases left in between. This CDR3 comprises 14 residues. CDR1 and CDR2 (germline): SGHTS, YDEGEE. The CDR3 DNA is TGTGCCAGCAGCCGGGGACTCCTGAACACTGAAGCTTTCTTT. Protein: CASSRGLLNTEAFF.

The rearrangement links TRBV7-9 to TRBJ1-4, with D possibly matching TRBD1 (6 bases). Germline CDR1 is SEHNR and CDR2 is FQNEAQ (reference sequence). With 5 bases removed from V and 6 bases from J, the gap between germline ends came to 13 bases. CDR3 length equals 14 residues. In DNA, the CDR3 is TGTGCCAGCAGCCAGCGGGACATGTATGAAAAACTGTTTTTT. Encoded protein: CASSQRDMYEKLFF.

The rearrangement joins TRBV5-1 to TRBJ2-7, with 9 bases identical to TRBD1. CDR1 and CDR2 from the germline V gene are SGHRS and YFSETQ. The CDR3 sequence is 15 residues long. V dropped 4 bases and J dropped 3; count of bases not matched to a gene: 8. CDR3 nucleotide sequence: TGCGCCAGCAGCCTACCCGGACAGGGGAGCTACGAGCAGTACTTC. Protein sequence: CASSLPGQGSYEQYF.

The CDR3 coding sequence is TGTGCCAGCAGCGTCTACGGGGGGGCCTTGGGAAATGAGCAGTTCTTC. Encoded protein: CASSVYGGALGNEQFF. The chain has TRBV28 and TRBJ2-1; TRBD2 matches 8 bases. Trimming cost V 6 bases and J 7 bases; bases outside gene matches: 14. This CDR3 is built from 16 residues. In germline, CDR1 is MDHEN, CDR2 SYDVKM.

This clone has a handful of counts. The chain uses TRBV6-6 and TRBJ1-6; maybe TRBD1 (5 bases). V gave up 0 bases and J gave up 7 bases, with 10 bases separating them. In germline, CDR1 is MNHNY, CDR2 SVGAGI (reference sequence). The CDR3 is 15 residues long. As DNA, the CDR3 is TGTGCCAGCAGTTACTCCCCAGGGAAAAATTCACCCCTCCACTTT. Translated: CASSYSPGKNSPLHF.

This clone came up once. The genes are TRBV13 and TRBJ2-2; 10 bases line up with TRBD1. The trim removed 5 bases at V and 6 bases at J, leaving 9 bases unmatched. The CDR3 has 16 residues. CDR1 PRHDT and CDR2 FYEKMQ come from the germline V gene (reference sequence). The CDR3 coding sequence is TGTGCCAGCAGCCTCCGACAGGGGGCGCGACCCGGGGAGCTGTTTTTT. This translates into CASSLRQGARPGELFF.

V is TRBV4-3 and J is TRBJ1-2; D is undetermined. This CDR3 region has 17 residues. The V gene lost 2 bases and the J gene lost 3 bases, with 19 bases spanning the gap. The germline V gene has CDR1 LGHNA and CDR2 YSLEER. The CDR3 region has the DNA TGCGCCAGCAGCCAAACTGAGATGTTTAATGTTGACTATGGCTACACCTTC. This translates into CASSQTEMFNVDYGYTF.